These T cell receptor beta chains were read from a single sample in a study of blood T cell repertoires in COVID-19. TCRdb's table, derived via immunoSEQ multiplex PCR, lists solely in-frame clones and lacks some. The repertoire has approximately 110,000 clones, nearly 90% of them found once; the top ten carry roughly 8.9%. The material sequenced was peripheral blood. These receptors were taken from a woman aged 70-85 years who had recovered from COVID-19. Both conserved end residues are part of each CDR3. Fields, in order: D gene, CDR3 length, J gene, clone size, V gene, CDR3 protein, CDR3 DNA. The D gene is left open where the match is weak. Size tells how often a clone was seen (once, few, many) or the class of an expanded clone, and some rows leave it out.

. | 17 | TRBJ1-1 | . | TRBV7-9 | CASSFFPPQGKGTEAFF | TGTGCCAGCAGCTTCTTCCCCCCACAGGGTAAGGGCACTGAAGCTTTCTTT
TRBD2 | 19 | TRBJ2-3 | . | TRBV3-1/TRBV3-2 | CASSQDAGGLAVSTDTQYF | TGTGCCAGCAGCCAAGATGCGGGGGGACTAGCGGTTAGCACAGATACGCAGTATTTT
. | 15 | TRBJ1-2 | . | TRBV12-2 | CASRLPLSGLGDSAF | TGTGCAAGTCGCTTACCCTTGTCGGGTCTTGGAGATTCTGCATTC
TRBD2 | 18 | TRBJ2-1 | . | TRBV4-2 | CASSQDFLAGAADNEQFF | TGTGCCAGCAGCCAAGATTTTCTAGCGGGAGCCGCGGACAATGAGCAGTTCTTC
TRBD2 | 15 | TRBJ2-1 | . | TRBV7-6 | CASSLAGRGGNEQFF | TGTGCCAGCAGCTTAGCGGGGCGGGGGGGCAATGAGCAGTTCTTC
. | 17 | TRBJ2-3 | . | TRBV15 | CATSRDLAQTRTDTQYF | TGTGCCACCAGCAGAGATCTGGCACAGACCCGGACAGATACGCAGTATTTT
TRBD1 | 16 | TRBJ1-4 | . | TRBV24-1 | CATSDFGTGNDEKLFF | TGTGCCACCAGTGATTTTGGGACAGGGAACGATGAAAAACTGTTTTTT
. | 15 | TRBJ2-3 | . | TRBV7-6 | CASSPRQASTDTQYF | TGTGCCAGCAGCCCGCGACAGGCGAGCACAGATACGCAGTATTTT
. | 15 | TRBJ1-1 | . | TRBV18 | CASSVGGPVNTEAFF | TGTGCCAGCTCCGTCGGGGGGCCGGTGAACACTGAAGCTTTCTTT
. | 15 | TRBJ1-1 | . | TRBV5-1 | CASSLGGRSDTEAFF | TGCGCCAGCAGCTTGGGGGGGCGGAGTGACACTGAAGCTTTCTTT
. | 14 | TRBJ2-1 | . | TRBV28 | CASSGHREYNEQFF | TGTGCCAGCAGTGGACACAGGGAATACAATGAGCAGTTCTTC
TRBD1 | 15 | TRBJ1-2 | . | TRBV11-2 | CASSFAGTGGHGYTF | TGTGCCAGCAGCTTCGCCGGGACAGGGGGCCATGGCTACACCTTC
TRBD2 | 15 | TRBJ2-1 | . | TRBV5-1 | CASSLGEGLDNEQFF | TGCGCCAGCAGCTTGGGGGAGGGCCTCGACAATGAGCAGTTCTTC
TRBD2 | 15 | TRBJ2-3 | few | TRBV3-1/TRBV3-2 | CASSPGTSGDDTQYF | TGTGCCAGCAGCCCAGGGACTAGCGGGGATGATACGCAGTATTTT
TRBD2 | 16 | TRBJ2-2 | . | TRBV19 | CASTLGTSKFSGELFF | TGTGCCAGTACCCTTGGGACTAGCAAGTTTTCCGGGGAGCTGTTTTTT
. | 14 | TRBJ2-2 | . | TRBV2 | CASSVRVNTGELFF | TGTGCCAGCAGTGTTCGGGTAAACACCGGGGAGCTGTTTTTT
. | 13 | TRBJ1-2 | . | TRBV7-9 | CASSWGVHYGYTF | TGTGCCAGCAGCTGGGGGGTACACTATGGCTACACCTTC
. | 14 | TRBJ2-7 | . | TRBV7-2 | CASSLGTLTYEQYF | TGTGCCAGCAGCTTAGGGACTCTGACCTACGAGCAGTACTTC
. | 15 | TRBJ2-1 | . | TRBV27 | CASSPPWRGGNEQFF | TGTGCCAGCAGTCCCCCGTGGAGGGGCGGGAATGAGCAGTTCTTC
. | 12 | TRBJ2-4 | once | TRBV3-1/TRBV3-2 | CASSQQKNIQYF | TGTGCCAGCAGCCAACAGAAAAACATTCAGTACTTC
. | 13 | TRBJ1-2 | . | TRBV9 | CASSGAPNYGYTF | TGTGCCAGCAGCGGGGCTCCTAACTATGGCTACACCTTC
TRBD1 | 15 | TRBJ2-7 | . | TRBV6-2/TRBV6-3 | CASSYGTGSSYEQYF | TGTGCCAGCAGTTACGGGACAGGGAGCTCCTACGAGCAGTACTTC
. | 15 | TRBJ1-5 | . | TRBV19 | CASSMGQGYNQPQHF | TGTGCCAGTAGTATGGGTCAGGGCTACAATCAGCCCCAGCATTTT
TRBD2 | 14 | TRBJ2-7 | . | TRBV24-1 | CATSEGGSRYEQYF | TGTGCCACCAGTGAGGGCGGGAGTCGCTACGAGCAGTACTTC
. | 15 | TRBJ2-7 | . | TRBV4-1 | CASSQDGRALNEQYF | TGCGCCAGCAGCCAAGATGGCAGGGCTTTGAACGAGCAGTACTTC
. | 15 | TRBJ1-3 | once | TRBV4-1 | CASSQAPTFGNTIYF | TGCGCCAGCAGCCAAGCTCCCACATTCGGAAACACCATATATTTT
. | 15 | TRBJ2-3 | . | TRBV5-8 | CASSLGRHGTDTQYF | TGTGCCAGCAGCTTGGGGCGACATGGGACAGATACGCAGTATTTT
. | 14 | TRBJ2-7 | . | TRBV7-2 | CASSLAVGSYEQYF | TGTGCCAGCAGCTTGGCGGTTGGCTCATACGAGCAGTACTTC
TRBD1 | 14 | TRBJ2-7 | once | TRBV5-6 | CASSFRDSTYEQYF | TGTGCCAGCAGCTTCCGGGACAGCACCTACGAGCAGTACTTC
TRBD1 | 15 | TRBJ1-2 | . | TRBV28 | CASSLTGQGYYGYTF | TGTGCCAGCAGTTTAACCGGACAGGGGTACTATGGCTACACCTTC
. | 16 | TRBJ2-7 | few | TRBV5-5 | CASSLPEVIGSYEQYF | TGTGCCAGCAGCTTGCCCGAGGTAATTGGCTCCTACGAGCAGTACTTC
. | 15 | TRBJ2-4 | . | TRBV28 | CASSPRGFDKNIQYF | TGTGCCAGCAGTCCCCGGGGGTTTGACAAAAACATTCAGTACTTC
. | 13 | TRBJ2-5 | once | TRBV6-5 | CASSSGQQETQYF | TGTGCCAGCAGTAGCGGACAGCAGGAGACCCAGTACTTC
. | 13 | TRBJ1-1 | . | TRBV5-4 | CASRSTRNTEAFF | TGTGCCAGCAGATCCACACGGAACACTGAAGCTTTCTTT
. | 14 | TRBJ1-1 | . | TRBV5-1 | CASSTFTGTTEAFF | TGCGCCAGCAGCACCTTTACAGGGACCACTGAAGCTTTCTTT
TRBD2 | 20 | TRBJ2-2 | . | TRBV27 | CASRAGQLAGDTLNTGELFF | TGTGCCAGCAGGGCGGGCCAACTAGCGGGGGACACACTAAACACCGGGGAGCTGTTTTTT
TRBD1 | 16 | TRBJ1-1 | . | TRBV7-9 | CASSSIWGQVNTEAFF | TGTGCCAGCAGCTCCATTTGGGGACAGGTGAACACTGAAGCTTTCTTT
. | 14 | TRBJ2-2 | . | TRBV19 | CASSIAPSYGELFF | TGTGCCAGTAGTATAGCCCCTAGCTACGGGGAGCTGTTTTTT
. | 13 | TRBJ2-2 | . | TRBV11-3 | CASSLQGTGELFF | TGTGCCAGCAGCCTACAGGGTACCGGGGAGCTGTTTTTT
. | 15 | TRBJ1-4 | . | TRBV18 | CASSPLRGSDEKLFF | TGTGCCAGCTCACCATTAAGGGGCAGCGATGAAAAACTGTTTTTT
. | 11 | TRBJ1-1 | . | TRBV20-1 | CSAPDRTEAFF | TGCAGTGCCCCAGACAGGACTGAAGCTTTCTTT
. | 14 | TRBJ2-1 | . | TRBV30 | CAWSGTSSYNEQFF | TGTGCCTGGAGTGGTACTAGCTCCTACAATGAGCAGTTCTTC
TRBD2 | 18 | TRBJ2-5 | . | TRBV5-8 | CASPYGLARIRYQETQYF | TGTGCCAGCCCCTACGGACTAGCCCGTATCCGGTACCAAGAGACCCAGTACTTC
. | 15 | TRBJ2-3 | . | TRBV27 | CASSLSAHSSDTQYF | TGTGCCAGCAGTTTATCAGCCCACAGTTCAGATACGCAGTATTTT
. | 13 | TRBJ2-1 | . | TRBV12-3/TRBV12-4 | CASSPPQANEQFF | TGTGCCAGCAGTCCGCCCCAGGCCAATGAGCAGTTCTTC
. | 15 | TRBJ1-6 | . | TRBV4-2 | CASSQGGRNNSPLHF | TGTGCCAGCAGCCAAGGAGGCCGGAACAATTCACCCCTCCACTTT
. | 13 | TRBJ1-1 | . | TRBV4-2 | CASSQDRQAPAFF | TGTGCCAGCAGCCAAGATCGGCAGGCCCCAGCTTTCTTT
. | 14 | TRBJ1-1 | . | TRBV5-4 | CASSLRGINTEAFF | TGTGCCAGCAGCTTGAGAGGTATTAACACTGAAGCTTTCTTT
. | 13 | TRBJ2-1 | . | TRBV28 | CASTASPLVLEFF | TGTGCCAGCACGGCTAGTCCCCTCGTGTTGGAGTTCTTC
TRBD1 | 16 | TRBJ2-1 | . | TRBV24-1 | CATSDGQGVRYNEQFF | TGTGCCACCAGTGACGGACAGGGGGTACGATACAATGAGCAGTTCTTC
TRBD2 | 15 | TRBJ2-3 | . | TRBV9 | CASSVAGGGTDTQYF | TGTGCCAGCAGCGTAGCGGGGGGTGGCACAGATACGCAGTATTTT
. | 15 | TRBJ2-7 | . | TRBV6-6 | CASSPGLRTLFEQYF | TGTGCCAGCAGTCCGGGACTCAGGACCCTTTTCGAGCAGTACTTC
. | 11 | TRBJ2-3 | . | TRBV5-6 | CASSLADTQYF | TGTGCCAGCAGCCTCGCAGATACGCAGTATTTT
TRBD1 | 15 | TRBJ2-3 | . | TRBV28 | CASSLGTGATDTQYF | TGTGCCAGCAGTTTGGGGACAGGGGCCACAGATACGCAGTATTTT
TRBD1 | 17 | TRBJ2-7 | . | TRBV18 | CASSPPSWDRSSYEQYF | TGTGCCAGCTCACCACCGAGCTGGGACAGGTCCTCCTACGAGCAGTACTTC
. | 15 | TRBJ2-1 | . | TRBV7-3 | CASSLWSSSYNEQFF | TGTGCCAGCAGCCTGTGGTCTAGTTCCTACAATGAGCAGTTCTTC
TRBD1 | 13 | TRBJ1-2 | . | TRBV6-5 | CASSRDSVYGYTF | TGTGCCAGCAGTCGGGACAGTGTCTATGGCTACACCTTC